This is a list of T cell receptor beta chains from one sample in a study of T cell changes during pregnancy in multiple sclerosis. Method: immunoSEQ multiplex PCR; TCRdb's copy keeps in-frame clones and lacks some. Of 40,000 to 55,000 clones detected, 85% to 95% appear once; the ten largest clones hold roughly 0.71%. The source was CD4+ T cells from peripheral blood mononuclear cells, collected in the third trimester of pregnancy. These receptors all come from a female donor with multiple sclerosis, enrolled in a pregnancy study. Both conserved end residues are part of each CDR3. The order of the fields is clone size, D gene, V gene, CDR3 length, J gene, CDR3 protein, CDR3 DNA. A D gene is named only where the DNA matches it firmly. Not every row has a clone size; where given, it reads once, few, many or a size class.

.	.	TRBV20-1	11	TRBJ2-3	CSAQRQDTQYF	TGCAGTGCTCAAAGACAAGATACGCAGTATTTT
.	TRBD1	TRBV27	15	TRBJ1-5	CASSQDRGQGQPQHF	TGTGCCAGCAGTCAGGACAGGGGGCAGGGGCAGCCCCAGCATTTT
.	.	TRBV11-3	15	TRBJ2-1	CASSLTGAKYTEQFF	TGTGCCAGCAGCTTAACTGGAGCAAAATACACTGAGCAGTTCTTC
.	.	TRBV18	15	TRBJ2-6	CASSPILSGANVLTF	TGTGCCAGCTCACCAATCTTATCTGGGGCCAACGTCCTGACTTTC
.	TRBD2	TRBV7-2	18	TRBJ2-5	CASSLVGTSGGARETQYF	TGTGCCAGCAGCTTAGTTGGGACTAGCGGGGGGGCTCGAGAGACCCAGTACTTC
.	.	TRBV30	14	TRBJ1-2	CAWSGRPTNYGYTF	TGTGCCTGGAGTGGCAGGCCAACTAACTATGGCTACACCTTC
.	.	TRBV19	14	TRBJ1-2	CASSIAAGSYGYTF	TGTGCCAGTAGTATAGCCGCAGGTTCGTACGGCTACACCTTC
.	TRBD2	TRBV11-2	15	TRBJ2-4	CASSYSGGALNIQYF	TGTGCCAGCAGCTATAGCGGGGGGGCGTTAAACATTCAGTACTTC
.	.	TRBV9	15	TRBJ2-2	CASSVAGTNTGELFF	TGTGCCAGCAGCGTAGCAGGGACGAACACCGGGGAGCTGTTTTTT
once	.	TRBV11-2	15	TRBJ1-1	CASSLGFASGTEAFF	TGTGCCAGCAGCTTAGGGTTCGCGAGCGGCACTGAAGCTTTCTTT
.	TRBD1	TRBV2	13	TRBJ1-4	CASRWDRNEKLFF	TGTGCCAGCCGCTGGGACAGAAATGAAAAACTGTTTTTT
.	.	TRBV10-3	16	TRBJ2-1	CAISESIPGPYNEQFF	TGTGCCATCAGTGAGTCCATCCCAGGGCCCTACAATGAGCAGTTCTTC
.	.	TRBV30	15	TRBJ2-5	CAWSEGGATEETQYF	TGTGCCTGGAGTGAGGGGGGGGCGACTGAAGAGACCCAGTACTTC
.	TRBD1	TRBV2	16	TRBJ1-6	CASSERQDRGNSPLHF	TGTGCCAGCAGTGAACGCCAGGACAGGGGAAATTCACCCCTCCACTTT
.	.	TRBV21-1	18	TRBJ2-4	CASSKEGAGFPAKNIQYF	TGTGCCAGCAGCAAAGAGGGGGCGGGATTCCCAGCCAAAAACATTCAGTACTTC
.	TRBD1	TRBV19	13	TRBJ1-2	CASSRDRNYGYTF	TGTGCCAGTAGTAGGGACAGGAACTATGGCTACACCTTC
.	.	TRBV6-6	13	TRBJ1-1	CASSYSTPQGAFF	TGTGCCAGCAGTTATTCGACACCCCAGGGAGCTTTCTTT
.	TRBD2	TRBV5-4	15	TRBJ2-5	CASSLGGGAQETQYF	TGTGCCAGCAGCTTGGGCGGGGGGGCCCAAGAGACCCAGTACTTC
.	.	TRBV18	13	TRBJ1-1	CASSPGDTASAFF	TGTGCCAGCTCACCAGGGGACACGGCTTCAGCTTTCTTT
.	TRBD1	TRBV4-1	13	TRBJ1-2	CASSHVDRDGYTF	TGCGCCAGCAGCCATGTAGACAGGGATGGCTACACCTTC
.	.	TRBV29-1	19	TRBJ1-1	CSVEYPLGAGARANTEAFF	TGCAGCGTTGAATACCCGCTAGGGGCGGGGGCCAGGGCGAACACTGAAGCTTTCTTT
.	.	TRBV5-5	14	TRBJ1-1	CASSLRAGNTEAFF	TGTGCCAGCAGCTTGCGGGCGGGAAACACTGAAGCTTTCTTT
.	.	TRBV7-3	16	TRBJ2-2	CASSSKGGLNTGELFF	TGTGCCAGCAGCTCAAAAGGGGGATTGAACACCGGGGAGCTGTTTTTT
.	TRBD1	TRBV11-2	12	TRBJ1-1	CASSPRQGKAFF	TGTGCCAGCAGCCCCAGACAGGGGAAAGCTTTCTTT
.	TRBD1	TRBV9	14	TRBJ1-5	CASSITGGGQPQHF	TGTGCCAGCAGCATTACAGGGGGGGGTCAGCCCCAGCATTTT
once	.	TRBV18	14	TRBJ1-2	CASSQVGAEYGYTF	TGTGCCAGCTCACAAGTGGGGGCTGAATATGGCTACACCTTC
.	TRBD1	TRBV5-1	14	TRBJ1-2	CASSWGQGMSGYTF	TGCGCCAGCAGCTGGGGACAGGGGATGAGTGGCTACACCTTC
.	.	TRBV9	14	TRBJ2-2	CASSPQGSGGELFF	TGTGCCAGCAGCCCCCAGGGGTCCGGGGGGGAGCTGTTTTTT
.	TRBD1	TRBV10-3	18	TRBJ1-3	CAISEPWELQGTGNTIYF	TGTGCCATCAGTGAGCCATGGGAATTACAGGGGACTGGAAACACCATATATTTT
.	.	TRBV27	14	TRBJ2-5	CASSLLGGQETQYF	TGTGCCAGCAGTTTATTGGGGGGCCAAGAGACCCAGTACTTC
.	.	TRBV7-2	15	TRBJ1-5	CASSLASDSGLTQHF	TGTGCCAGCAGCTTAGCGTCGGACAGTGGCCTGACCCAGCATTTT
.	TRBD2	TRBV29-1	20	TRBJ2-1	CSVATLAGRLAGSSYNEQFF	TGCAGCGTTGCCACGCTGGCAGGTCGCTTAGCGGGGAGCTCCTACAATGAGCAGTTCTTC
.	.	TRBV19	14	TRBJ1-5	CASSVSPLSQPQHF	TGTGCCAGTAGTGTGAGCCCTCTTTCTCAGCCCCAGCATTTT
.	.	TRBV6-6	15	TRBJ1-2	CASSSPTEANYGYTF	TGTGCCAGCAGTTCCCCGACGGAGGCTAACTATGGCTACACCTTC
.	.	TRBV7-3	14	TRBJ1-1	CASSLRGSETEAFF	TGTGCCAGCAGCCTGCGGGGCTCGGAGACTGAAGCTTTCTTT
.	.	TRBV7-2	18	TRBJ2-1	CASSLARPGQRAYNEQFF	TGTGCCAGCAGCTTAGCGAGGCCAGGGCAACGAGCCTACAATGAGCAGTTCTTC
once	.	TRBV7-2	15	TRBJ1-2	CASSLGPAVGDGYTF	TGTGCCAGCAGCTTAGGTCCAGCCGTCGGAGACGGCTACACCTTC
.	TRBD1	TRBV30	12	TRBJ1-1	CAWTTGDTEAFF	TGTGCCTGGACCACAGGGGACACTGAAGCTTTCTTT
.	TRBD1	TRBV7-9	17	TRBJ1-2	CASSSPGGTGAVEGYTF	TGTGCCAGCAGCTCGCCGGGTGGGACAGGGGCTGTGGAGGGCTACACCTTC
.	.	TRBV20-1	11	TRBJ2-5	CSGRLGETQYF	TGCAGTGGCAGGCTGGGCGAGACCCAGTACTTC
.	TRBD1	TRBV5-3	16	TRBJ2-7	CARSPGQGRTIYEQYF	TGTGCCAGAAGCCCCGGACAGGGAAGGACGATTTACGAGCAGTACTTC
.	.	TRBV27	15	TRBJ1-1	CASSLGGAVVTEAFF	TGTGCCAGCAGTTTGGGGGGGGCTGTAGTCACTGAAGCTTTCTTT
.	TRBD2	TRBV11-3	15	TRBJ2-1	CASSLTSGVYNEQFF	TGTGCCAGCAGCTTGACTAGCGGGGTGTACAATGAGCAGTTCTTC
.	.	TRBV6-5	14	TRBJ2-7	CATGGTGSSYEQYF	TGTGCCACTGGAGGGACGGGAAGCTCCTACGAGCAGTACTTC
.	.	TRBV7-9	15	TRBJ1-3	CASSLLQPSGNTIYF	TGTGCCAGCAGCTTACTACAGCCTTCTGGAAACACCATATATTTT
.	.	TRBV21-1	13	TRBJ2-5	CASGLVGRETQYF	TGTGCCAGCGGACTAGTCGGGAGAGAGACCCAGTACTTC
.	TRBD1	TRBV2	16	TRBJ1-1	CATNGQGGPLFTEAFF	TGTGCCACTAACGGGCAGGGGGGCCCCCTTTTCACTGAAGCTTTCTTT
once	.	TRBV19	16	TRBJ1-2	CASSIGQIPSGVGYTF	TGTGCCAGTAGTATAGGACAGATCCCTTCAGGAGTTGGCTACACCTTC
.	.	TRBV10-3	12	TRBJ2-7	CAISVGAYEQYF	TGTGCCATCAGTGTTGGGGCTTACGAGCAGTACTTC
.	.	TRBV15	15	TRBJ1-4	CATSRDPRDNEKLFF	TGTGCCACCAGCAGAGATCCCAGGGATAATGAAAAACTGTTTTTT
.	TRBD1	TRBV30	13	TRBJ1-4	CAWTGTGYEKLFF	TGTGCCTGGACCGGGACAGGGTATGAAAAACTGTTTTTT
.	TRBD1	TRBV10-3	15	TRBJ1-2	CAISESRDRLYGYTF	TGTGCCATCAGTGAGTCCCGGGACAGGTTATATGGCTACACCTTC
.	.	TRBV27	14	TRBJ2-7	CASSPPPGPYEQYF	TGTGCCAGCAGTCCTCCGCCAGGGCCCTACGAGCAGTACTTC
.	.	TRBV5-4	16	TRBJ2-2	CASSLGAGRRTGELFF	TGTGCCAGCAGCTTGGGGGCAGGTCGCCGCACCGGGGAGCTGTTTTTT
.	.	TRBV9	17	TRBJ2-5	CASSVHPGGAGGETQYF	TGTGCCAGCAGCGTCCACCCCGGCGGGGCAGGGGGAGAGACCCAGTACTTC
.	.	TRBV27	15	TRBJ2-6	CASSGPGFASRVLTF	TGTGCCAGCAGTGGCCCAGGGTTCGCAAGTCGGGTCCTGACTTTC
.	TRBD1	TRBV7-2	15	TRBJ1-2	CASSLGQQGVRGYTF	TGTGCCAGCAGCTTGGGGCAACAGGGGGTACGGGGCTACACCTTC
.	.	TRBV6-6	16	TRBJ2-5	CASSYSIRTGQETQYF	TGTGCCAGCAGTTACTCGATCCGGACGGGGCAAGAGACCCAGTACTTC
.	TRBD2	TRBV28	15	TRBJ2-5	CASSERGGARETQYF	TGTGCCAGCAGTGAACGCGGGGGGGCGAGGGAGACCCAGTACTTC
.	TRBD1	TRBV10-3	14	TRBJ1-2	CAISEVGTGEGYTF	TGTGCCATCAGTGAGGTCGGGACAGGGGAAGGCTACACCTTC